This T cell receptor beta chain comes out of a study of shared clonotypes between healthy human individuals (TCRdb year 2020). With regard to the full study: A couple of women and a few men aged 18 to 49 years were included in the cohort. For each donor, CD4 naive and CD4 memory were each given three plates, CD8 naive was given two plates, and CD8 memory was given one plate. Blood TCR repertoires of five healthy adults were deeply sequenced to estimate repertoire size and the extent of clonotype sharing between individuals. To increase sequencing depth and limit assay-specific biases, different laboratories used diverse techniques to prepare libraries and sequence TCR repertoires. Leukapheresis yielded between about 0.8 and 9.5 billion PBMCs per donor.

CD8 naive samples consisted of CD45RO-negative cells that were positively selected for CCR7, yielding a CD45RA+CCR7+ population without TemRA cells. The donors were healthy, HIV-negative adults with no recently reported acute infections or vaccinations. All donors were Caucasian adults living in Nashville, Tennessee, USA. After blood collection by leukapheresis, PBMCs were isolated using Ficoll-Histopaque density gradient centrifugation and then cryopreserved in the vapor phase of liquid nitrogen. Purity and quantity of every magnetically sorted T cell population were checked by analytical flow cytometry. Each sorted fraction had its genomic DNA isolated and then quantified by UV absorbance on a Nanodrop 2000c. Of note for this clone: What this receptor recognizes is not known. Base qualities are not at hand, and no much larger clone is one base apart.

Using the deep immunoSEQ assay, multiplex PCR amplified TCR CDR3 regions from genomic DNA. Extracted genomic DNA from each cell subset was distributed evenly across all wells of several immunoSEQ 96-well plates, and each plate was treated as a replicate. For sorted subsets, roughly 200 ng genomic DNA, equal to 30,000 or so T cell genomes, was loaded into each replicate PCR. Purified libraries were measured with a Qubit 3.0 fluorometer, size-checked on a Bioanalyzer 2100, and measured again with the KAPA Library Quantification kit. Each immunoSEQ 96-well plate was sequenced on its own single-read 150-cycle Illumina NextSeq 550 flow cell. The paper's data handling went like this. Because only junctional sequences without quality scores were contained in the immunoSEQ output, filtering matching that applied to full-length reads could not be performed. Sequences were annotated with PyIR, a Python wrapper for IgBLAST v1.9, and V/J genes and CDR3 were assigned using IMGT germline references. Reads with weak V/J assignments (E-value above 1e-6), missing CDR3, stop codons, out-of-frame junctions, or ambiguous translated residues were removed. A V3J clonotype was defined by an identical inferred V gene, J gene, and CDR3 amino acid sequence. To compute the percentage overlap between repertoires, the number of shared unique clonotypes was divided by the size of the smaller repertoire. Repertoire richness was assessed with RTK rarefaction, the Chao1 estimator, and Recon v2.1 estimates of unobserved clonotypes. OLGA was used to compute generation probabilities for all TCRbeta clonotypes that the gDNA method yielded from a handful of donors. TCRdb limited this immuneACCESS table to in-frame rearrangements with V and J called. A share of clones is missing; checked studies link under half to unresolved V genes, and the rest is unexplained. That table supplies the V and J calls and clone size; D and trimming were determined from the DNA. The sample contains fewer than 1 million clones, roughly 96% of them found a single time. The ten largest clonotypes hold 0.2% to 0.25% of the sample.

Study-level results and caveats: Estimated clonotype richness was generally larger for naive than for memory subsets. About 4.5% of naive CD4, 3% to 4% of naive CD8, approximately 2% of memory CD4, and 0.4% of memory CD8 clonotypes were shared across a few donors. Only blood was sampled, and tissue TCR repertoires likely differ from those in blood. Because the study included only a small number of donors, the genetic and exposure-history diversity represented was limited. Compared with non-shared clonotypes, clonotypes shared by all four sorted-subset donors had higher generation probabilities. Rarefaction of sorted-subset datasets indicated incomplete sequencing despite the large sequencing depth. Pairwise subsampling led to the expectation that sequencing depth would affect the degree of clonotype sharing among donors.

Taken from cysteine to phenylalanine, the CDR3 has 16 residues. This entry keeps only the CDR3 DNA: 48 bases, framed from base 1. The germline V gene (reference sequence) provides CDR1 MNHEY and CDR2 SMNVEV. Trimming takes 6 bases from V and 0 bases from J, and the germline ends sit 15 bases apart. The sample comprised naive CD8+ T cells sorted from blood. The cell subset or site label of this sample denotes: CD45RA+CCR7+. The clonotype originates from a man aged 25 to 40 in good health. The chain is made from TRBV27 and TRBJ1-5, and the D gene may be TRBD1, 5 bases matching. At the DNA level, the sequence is TGTGCCAGCAGCTCGACCGGGACGGATAGCAATCAGCCCCAGCATTTT. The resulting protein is CASSSTGTDSNQPQHF.